This T cell receptor beta chain was sequenced for a study of early T cells in non-severe SARS-CoV-2 infection. The overall study: The chains were unpaired, and the sequenced material was bulk RNA from unsorted whole blood. Study-level results: Private and CD4 specificities were missed by VDJdb matching, skewed to anti-spike CD8.

The CDR3 length is 14 residues. Germline V lookup: CDR1 MDHEN, CDR2 SYDVKM. V gave up 6 bases and J gave up 4 bases, with 14 bases separating them. Unique molecular identifier tags were affixed to discrete cDNA molecules. TCRdb used MiXCR to reprocess the 5' RACE reads, holding one entry per CDR3 protein. The sample lists 100,000 to 130,000 distinct CDR3 sequences, roughly 12% occurring once. This clonotype occurred many times. No antigen is known for it. The chain recombines TRBV28 with TRBJ2-3, with D tentatively TRBD2 (7 bases). Sample: whole blood. The TCR originated in an adult who was a healthcare worker with PCR-confirmed SARS-CoV-2 infection or an uninfected control (not recorded which). The CDR3 loop reads CASSTPGGPDTQYF. CDR3 nucleotide sequence: TGTGCCAGCAGCACCCCGGGGGGCCCAGATACGCAGTATTTT.